This T cell receptor beta chain was identified in a study of cytomegalovirus exposure and HLA in healthy donors. Measured with immunoSEQ multiplex PCR; TCRdb has only the in-frame clones, and not every one. The table lists 300,000 to 350,000 clones, 88% of them singletons. The CDR3 consists of 14 residues. The germline V gene has CDR1 LNHNV and CDR2 YYDKDF (reference sequence). V lost 5 bases and J lost 4; bases outside the gene matches: 5. The sample taken for sequencing was PBMCs. The receptor was derived from a man aged 25-45 years in good health and CMV-seronegative. The V gene is TRBV15, the J gene TRBJ2-3; TRBD2 aligns across 8 bases. DNA of the CDR3: TGTGCCACCAGCCCCCGGGGGGGTTCAGATACGCAGTATTTT. Its translation is CATSPRGGSDTQYF.